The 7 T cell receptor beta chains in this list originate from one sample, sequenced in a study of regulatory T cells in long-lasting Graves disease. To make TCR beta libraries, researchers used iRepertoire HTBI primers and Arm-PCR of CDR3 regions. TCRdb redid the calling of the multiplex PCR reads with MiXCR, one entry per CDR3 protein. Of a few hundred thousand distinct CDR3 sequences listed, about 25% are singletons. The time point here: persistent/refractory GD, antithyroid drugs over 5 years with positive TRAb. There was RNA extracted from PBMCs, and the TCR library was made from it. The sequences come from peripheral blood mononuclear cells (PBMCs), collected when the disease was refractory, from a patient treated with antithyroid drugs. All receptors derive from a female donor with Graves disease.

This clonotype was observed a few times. DNA of the CDR3: TGTGCCAGCAGCCCGCTAACTAGCGGGAGGAATCACGAGCAGTACTTC. Protein product: CASSPLTSGRNHEQYF. The V and J genes are TRBV5-6 and TRBJ2-7; 12 nucleotides agree with TRBD2. Trimming cost V 4 bases and J 5 bases; bases outside gene matches: 10. Germline V CDR1 and CDR2: SGHDT, YYEEEE. CDR3 length equals 16 residues.

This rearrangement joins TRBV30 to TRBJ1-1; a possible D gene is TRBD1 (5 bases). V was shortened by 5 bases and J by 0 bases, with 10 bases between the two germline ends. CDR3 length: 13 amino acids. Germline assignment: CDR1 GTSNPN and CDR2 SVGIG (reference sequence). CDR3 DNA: TGTGCCTGGGGGGGTCAGATGAACACTGAAGCTTTCTTT. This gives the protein CAWGGQMNTEAFF.

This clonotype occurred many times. CDR3 loop: CASSKTENTEAFF. The CDR3 DNA sequence: TGTGCCAGCAGTAAGACGGAGAACACTGAAGCTTTCTTT. The gene calls are TRBV12-3 or TRBV12-4 and TRBJ1-1; D gene unclear. V was trimmed by 5 bases and J by 1 base, leaving 8 bases between them. The CDR3 extends over 13 amino acids.

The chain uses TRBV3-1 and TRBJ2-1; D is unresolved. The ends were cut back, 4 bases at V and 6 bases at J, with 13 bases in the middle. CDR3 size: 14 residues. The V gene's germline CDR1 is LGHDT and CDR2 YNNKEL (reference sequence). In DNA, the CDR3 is TGTGCCAGCAGCCCAGTTTCGGGCCGCAATGAGCAGTTCTTC. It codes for CASSPVSGRNEQFF.

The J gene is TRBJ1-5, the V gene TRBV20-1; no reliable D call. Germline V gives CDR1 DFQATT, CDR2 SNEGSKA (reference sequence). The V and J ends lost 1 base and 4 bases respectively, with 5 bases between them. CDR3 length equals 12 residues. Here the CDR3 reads CSARARNQPQHF. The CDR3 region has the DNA TGCAGTGCTAGAGCCCGTAATCAGCCCCAGCATTTT.

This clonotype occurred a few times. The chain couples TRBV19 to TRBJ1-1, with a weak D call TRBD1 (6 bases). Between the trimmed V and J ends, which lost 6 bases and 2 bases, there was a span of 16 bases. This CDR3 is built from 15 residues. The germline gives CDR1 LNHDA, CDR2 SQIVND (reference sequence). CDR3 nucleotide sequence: TGTGCCAGTAGACCCCCTCGGGGGCCTAACACTGAAGCTTTCTTT. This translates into CASRPPRGPNTEAFF.

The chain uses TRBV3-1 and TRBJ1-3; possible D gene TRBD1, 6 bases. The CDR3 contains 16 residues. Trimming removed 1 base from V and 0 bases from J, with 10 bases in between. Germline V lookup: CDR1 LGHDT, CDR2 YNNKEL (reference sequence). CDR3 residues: CASSQAGGGSGNTIYF. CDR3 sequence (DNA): TGTGCCAGCAGCCAAGCTGGAGGGGGCTCTGGAAACACCATATATTTT.